These T cell receptor beta chains were read from a single sample in a study of blood T cell repertoires in COVID-19. Data came from immunoSEQ multiplex PCR; TCRdb stores just in-frame clones and leaves some out. Of hundreds of thousands of clones in the sample, 90% were seen once. What was sequenced was PBMCs or T cells enriched from blood (not recorded which). Every receptor here comes from a man in his fifties or sixties who had recovered from COVID-19. Both conserved end residues are part of each CDR3. A D gene is named only where the DNA matches it firmly. Not all rows give a size; the values are once, few, many and, for expanded clones, a class.

size	V	J	D	DNA	CDR3
NA	TRBV29-1	TRBJ2-5	TRBD1	TGCAGCGGCGGACAGGGGGCCATCGGGACCCAGTACTTC	CSGGQGAIGTQYF
NA	TRBV11-3	TRBJ2-1	NA	TGTGCCAGCAGCTTACTAAGGAGGGCCGACTACAATGAGCAGTTCTTC	CASSLLRRADYNEQFF
once	TRBV19	TRBJ1-4	TRBD1	TGTGCCAGTAGTGCTTGGACAGGGGGTATTGAAAAACTGTTTTTT	CASSAWTGGIEKLFF
NA	TRBV6-5	TRBJ1-1	NA	TGTGCCAGCAGGAACCTACCGACAGTGAACACTGAAGCTTTCTTT	CASRNLPTVNTEAFF
NA	TRBV5-1	TRBJ2-5	NA	TGCGCCAGCAGCAACGTTAGGGGGGGAGAGACCCAGTACTTC	CASSNVRGGETQYF
NA	TRBV5-6	TRBJ1-5	NA	TGTGCCAGCAGCTGGCAGGGGCGCAATCAGCCCCAGCATTTT	CASSWQGRNQPQHF
once	TRBV7-6	TRBJ1-6	TRBD1	TGTGCCAGCAGCCCAAACAGGGGGAGTTCACCCCTCCACTTT	CASSPNRGSSPLHF
NA	TRBV28	TRBJ1-4	TRBD1	TGTGCCAGCAGGGACAGGGGTACAACTAATGAAAAACTGTTTTTT	CASRDRGTTNEKLFF
NA	TRBV2	TRBJ1-4	NA	TGTGCCAGCACTCCCGCGGGGCTATCTAATGAAAAACTGTTTTTT	CASTPAGLSNEKLFF
NA	TRBV18	TRBJ1-1	NA	TGTGCCAGCTCACAACTAGGGAGGATCGACACTGAAGCTTTCTTT	CASSQLGRIDTEAFF
NA	TRBV11-2	TRBJ2-1	TRBD2	TGTGCCAGCAGCCCCGGAGCGGGGAACTCCTACAATGAGCAGTTCTTC	CASSPGAGNSYNEQFF
NA	TRBV6-1	TRBJ2-5	TRBD2	TGTGCCAGCAGTGCAAAGACTAGCGGGGTGGGGTACCAAGAGACCCAGTACTTC	CASSAKTSGVGYQETQYF
NA	TRBV7-9	TRBJ2-3	NA	TGTGCCAGCAGCCCCCCCCCGCGGGGCTTGGGAGATACGCAGTATTTT	CASSPPPRGLGDTQYF
NA	TRBV5-4	TRBJ1-3	NA	TGTGCCAGCAGCAACGACAGAGACTCTGGAAACACCATATATTTT	CASSNDRDSGNTIYF
NA	TRBV2	TRBJ2-1	TRBD2	TGTGCCAGCAGTGAATGGCGGGAGGACAACAATGAGCAGTTCTTC	CASSEWREDNNEQFF
NA	TRBV7-2	TRBJ2-3	TRBD2	TGTGCCAGCAGCTTAGCTCCTAGCGGGGACTTCACAGATACGCAGTATTTT	CASSLAPSGDFTDTQYF
NA	TRBV5-1	TRBJ1-2	TRBD1	TGCGCCAGCAGCTTGGGACAGGGTGGCGACTACACCTTC	CASSLGQGGDYTF
NA	TRBV4-2	TRBJ1-1	NA	TGTGCCAGCAGCCAAGATCTAGGGGTGGCTGAAGCTTTCTTT	CASSQDLGVAEAFF
NA	TRBV5-5	TRBJ2-5	NA	TGTGCCAGCAGCTTGACGGGTGAGACCCAGTACTTC	CASSLTGETQYF
few	TRBV18	TRBJ2-7	NA	TGTGCCAGCTCACCTCACTCCTACGAGCAGTACTTC	CASSPHSYEQYF
NA	TRBV6-1	TRBJ2-5	TRBD2	TGTGCCAGCAGTGAAGCCATACTAGCGGGAGGGGCGGGAGAGACCCAGTACTTC	CASSEAILAGGAGETQYF
NA	TRBV19	TRBJ1-5	TRBD1	TGTGCCAGTTGGGGGGCTACAGGGGGCGGCAATCAGCCCCAGCATTTT	CASWGATGGGNQPQHF
NA	TRBV19	TRBJ1-2	NA	TGTGCCAGTAGTATAGAACAGTTCTATGGCTACACCTTC	CASSIEQFYGYTF
NA	TRBV18	TRBJ2-2	NA	TGTGCCAGCTCACTCCAGGGAGGAACCGGGGAGCTGTTTTTT	CASSLQGGTGELFF
once	TRBV7-6	TRBJ2-7	TRBD2	TGTGCCAGCAGCTCAATGACTAGCGGGATAGGTGAGCAGTACTTC	CASSSMTSGIGEQYF
NA	TRBV7-9	TRBJ2-5	TRBD1	TGTGCCAGCAGCTTAGAGGGGGCGATAGAGACCCAGTACTTC	CASSLEGAIETQYF
NA	TRBV2	TRBJ1-3	NA	TGTGCCACCAAATCCGGGGGAAACTCTGGAAACACCATATATTTT	CATKSGGNSGNTIYF
NA	TRBV6-5	TRBJ2-6	NA	TGTGCCAGCAGTAGGGGGGGGACTGGGGCCAACGTCCTGACTTTC	CASSRGGTGANVLTF
NA	TRBV11-3	TRBJ2-1	NA	TGTGCCAGCAGCTTAGACAGTGGGGCCGAACGCAATGAGCAGTTCTTC	CASSLDSGAERNEQFF
NA	TRBV10-3	TRBJ2-1	NA	TGTGCCATCAGCGAAGCTAGATATGAGCAGTTCTTC	CAISEARYEQFF
NA	TRBV6-2/TRBV6-3	TRBJ2-5	NA	TGTGCCAGCAGTTTGGTAGGCTCGGGCCAAGAGACCCAGTACTTC	CASSLVGSGQETQYF
NA	TRBV6-1	TRBJ1-2	NA	TGTGCCAGCAGTGACAACTTGGTCTCTGGCTACACCTTC	CASSDNLVSGYTF
NA	TRBV19	TRBJ1-6	NA	TGTGCCAGTAGTATCTCTTCCAGGGCGCAGTCACCCCTCCACTTT	CASSISSRAQSPLHF
NA	TRBV7-3	TRBJ2-5	TRBD2	TGTGCCAGCAGCTTATCGGGGGGATGGGAGACCCAGTACTTC	CASSLSGGWETQYF
NA	TRBV3-1/TRBV3-2	TRBJ2-1	TRBD2	TGTGCCAGCAAAGCGGGAGAGGGCTACAATGAGCAGTTCTTC	CASKAGEGYNEQFF
NA	TRBV5-1	TRBJ2-7	TRBD2	TGCGCCAGCAGCTCACGGACTAGCGGGGGAGGCTACGAGCAGTACTTC	CASSSRTSGGGYEQYF
NA	TRBV5-6	TRBJ1-6	NA	TGTGCCAGCAGCTTGGTGGCAGGGGATTCACCCCTCCACTTT	CASSLVAGDSPLHF
once	TRBV6-2/TRBV6-3	TRBJ2-5	NA	TGTGCCAGCAGTTACGGGAGGGGGGAAGAGACCCAGTACTTC	CASSYGRGEETQYF
NA	TRBV5-4	TRBJ1-2	NA	TGTGCCAGCAGCTTGCTTGGGGCCTGGTATGGCTACACCTTC	CASSLLGAWYGYTF
few	TRBV5-4	TRBJ1-1	NA	TGTGCCAGCAGCTTTCGTGGGGCCCCTGAAGCTTTCTTT	CASSFRGAPEAFF
NA	TRBV4-2	TRBJ2-3	TRBD2	TGTGCCAGCAGCCAGGGAGCGGGAAGCACAGATACGCAGTATTTT	CASSQGAGSTDTQYF
NA	TRBV2	TRBJ1-4	NA	TGTGCCAGCATGTTCCAGGGGACAACTAATGAAAAACTGTTTTTT	CASMFQGTTNEKLFF
NA	TRBV4-3	TRBJ1-2	NA	TGCGCCAGCAGCCAAGGCACAGGCACTAACTATGGCTACACCTTC	CASSQGTGTNYGYTF
NA	TRBV7-8	TRBJ2-2	TRBD2	TGTGCCAGCAGCTTAGGGACTAGCGGGAGTTACACCGGGGAGCTGTTTTTT	CASSLGTSGSYTGELFF
NA	TRBV16	TRBJ1-1	NA	TGTGCCAGCAGCTTCGGACACCCTAGGACTGAAGCTTTCTTT	CASSFGHPRTEAFF